Given below is one T cell receptor beta chain in context. The target antigen is unknown. This specimen includes other DNA sequences encoding the same CDR3. This entry belongs to a study of cytomegalovirus exposure and HLA in healthy donors. General study findings and limits: More clonal expansion characterized HLA-associated TCR beta chains than equally common others in a later analysis. Presence/absence analyses treated sequencing depth as roughly uniform across donors. The authors excluded some V segments, including TRBV6-2 and TRBV6-3, as indistinguishable. As a later analysis revealed, the rate of TCR association differed by HLA locus, with DRB1 most and HLA-C fewest.

PCR amplification relied on 60 Vbeta primers (plus 13 Jbeta primers). Assay: immunoSEQ multiplex PCR; the TCRdb copy retains only in-frame clones and omits some. The profile shows about 190,000 clones, roughly 80% of them singletons. The CDR3 has 14 residues. Germline V CDR1 and CDR2: SGHTA, FQGNSA. With 1 base removed from V and 2 bases from J, the gap between germline ends came to 9 bases. The sequence derives from a woman aged 25 to 39 in good health and CMV-seropositive. This chain links TRBV7-2 with TRBJ2-7; maybe TRBD2 (5 bases). Sequenced material: PBMCs. DNA for the CDR3: TGTGCCAGCAGCTTAGGGACTGGAACCTACGAGCAGTACTTC. Protein product: CASSLGTGTYEQYF.